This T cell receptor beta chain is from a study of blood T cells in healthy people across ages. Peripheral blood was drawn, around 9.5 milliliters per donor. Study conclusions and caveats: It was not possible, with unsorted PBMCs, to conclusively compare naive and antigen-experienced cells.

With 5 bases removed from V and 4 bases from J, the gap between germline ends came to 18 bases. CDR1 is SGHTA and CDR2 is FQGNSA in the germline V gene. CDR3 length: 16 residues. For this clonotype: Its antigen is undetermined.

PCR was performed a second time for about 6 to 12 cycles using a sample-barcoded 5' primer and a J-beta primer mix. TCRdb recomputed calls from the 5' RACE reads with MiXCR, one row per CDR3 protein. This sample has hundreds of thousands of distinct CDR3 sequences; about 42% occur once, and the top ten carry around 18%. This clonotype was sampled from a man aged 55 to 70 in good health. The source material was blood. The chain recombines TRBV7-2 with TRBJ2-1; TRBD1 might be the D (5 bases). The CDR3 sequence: CASSPSGPAGYNEQFF. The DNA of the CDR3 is TGTGCCAGCAGCCCCTCGGGTCCAGCAGGGTACAATGAGCAGTTCTTC.